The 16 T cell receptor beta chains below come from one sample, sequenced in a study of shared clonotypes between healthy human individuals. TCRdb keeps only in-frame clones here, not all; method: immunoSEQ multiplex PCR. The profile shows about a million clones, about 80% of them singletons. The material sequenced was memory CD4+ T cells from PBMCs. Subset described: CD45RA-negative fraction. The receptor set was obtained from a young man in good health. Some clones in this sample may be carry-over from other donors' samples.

The chain's CDR3 is CASRTSTGRGGYEQYF. CDR3 nucleotide sequence: TGTGCCAGCCGCACTTCGACAGGGAGGGGAGGTTACGAGCAGTACTTC. V usage is TRBV27 and J usage is TRBJ2-7; D is possibly TRBD1 or TRBD2 (7 bases each). Trimming stripped 8 bases from V and 4 bases from J, with 24 bases between. Germline lookup yields CDR1 MNHEY and CDR2 SMNVEV (reference sequence). CDR3 length: 16 amino acids.

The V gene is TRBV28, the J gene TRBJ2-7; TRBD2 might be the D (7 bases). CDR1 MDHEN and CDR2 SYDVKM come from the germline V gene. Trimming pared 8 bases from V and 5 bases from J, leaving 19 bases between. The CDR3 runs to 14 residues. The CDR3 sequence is CASGGGVPRHEQYF. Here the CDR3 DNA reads TGTGCCAGCGGAGGGGGGGTCCCGCGCCACGAGCAGTACTTC.

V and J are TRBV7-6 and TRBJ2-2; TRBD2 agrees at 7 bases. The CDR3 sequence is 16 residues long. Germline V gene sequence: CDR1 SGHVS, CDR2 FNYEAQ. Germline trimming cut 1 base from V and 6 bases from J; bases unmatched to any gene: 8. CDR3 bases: TGTGCCAGCAGCTTAGTGGTGGGAGGGCCGCCCGGGGAGCTGTTTTTT. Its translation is CASSLVVGGPPGELFF.

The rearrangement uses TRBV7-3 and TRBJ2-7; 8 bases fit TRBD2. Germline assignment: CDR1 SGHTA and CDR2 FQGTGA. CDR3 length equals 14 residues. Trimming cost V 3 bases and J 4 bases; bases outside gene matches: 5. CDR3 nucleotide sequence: TGTGCCAGCAGCTTCGGGAGGGGAGGGTACGAGCAGTACTTC. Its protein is CASSFGRGGYEQYF. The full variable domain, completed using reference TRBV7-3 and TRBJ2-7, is GAGVSQTPSNKVTEKGKYVELRCDPISGHTALYWYRQSLGQGPEFLIYFQGTGAADDSGLPNDRFFAVRPEGSVSTLKIQRTERGDSAVYLCASSFGRGGYEQYFGPGTRLTVT.

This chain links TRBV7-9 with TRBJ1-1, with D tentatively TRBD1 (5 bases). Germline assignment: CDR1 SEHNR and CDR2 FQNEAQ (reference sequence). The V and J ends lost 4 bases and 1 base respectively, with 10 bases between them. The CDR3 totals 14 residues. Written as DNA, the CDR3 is TGTGCCAGCAGCTCCCGGGACCCGAACACTGAAGCTTTCTTT. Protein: CASSSRDPNTEAFF.

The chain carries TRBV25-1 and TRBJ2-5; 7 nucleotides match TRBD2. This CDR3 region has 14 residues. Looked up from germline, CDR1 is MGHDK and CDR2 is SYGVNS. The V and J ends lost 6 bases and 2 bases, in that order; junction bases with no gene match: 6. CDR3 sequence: CASSGGTKQETQYF. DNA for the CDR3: TGTGCCAGCAGCGGGGGGACTAAGCAAGAGACCCAGTACTTC.

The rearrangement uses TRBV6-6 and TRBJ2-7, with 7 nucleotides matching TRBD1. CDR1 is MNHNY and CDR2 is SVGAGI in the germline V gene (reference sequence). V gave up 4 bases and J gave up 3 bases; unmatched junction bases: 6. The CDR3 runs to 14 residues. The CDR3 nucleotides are TGTGCCAGCAGTTCTTCCCAGGGGGACTACGAGCAGTACTTC. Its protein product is CASSSSQGDYEQYF.

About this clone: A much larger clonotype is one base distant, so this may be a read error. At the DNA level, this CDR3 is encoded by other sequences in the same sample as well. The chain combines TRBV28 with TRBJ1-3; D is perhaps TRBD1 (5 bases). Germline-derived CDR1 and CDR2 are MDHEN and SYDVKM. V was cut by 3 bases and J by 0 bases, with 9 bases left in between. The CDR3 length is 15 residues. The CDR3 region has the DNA TGTGCCAGCAGTTTGGGGGGGTTCTCTGGAAACACCATATATTTT. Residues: CASSLGGFSGNTIYF.

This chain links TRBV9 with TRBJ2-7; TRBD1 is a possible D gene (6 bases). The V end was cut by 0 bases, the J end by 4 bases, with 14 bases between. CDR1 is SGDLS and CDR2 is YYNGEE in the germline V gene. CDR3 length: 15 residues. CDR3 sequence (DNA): TGTGCCAGCAGCGTAGGTGCGACAGGCGGGTACGAGCAGTACTTC. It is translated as CASSVGATGGYEQYF.

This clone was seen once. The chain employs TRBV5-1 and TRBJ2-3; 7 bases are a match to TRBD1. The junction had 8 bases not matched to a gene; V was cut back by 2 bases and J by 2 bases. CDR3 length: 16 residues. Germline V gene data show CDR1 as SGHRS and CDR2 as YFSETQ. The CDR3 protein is CASSLIPGQPTDTQYF. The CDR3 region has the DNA TGCGCCAGCAGCTTAATCCCGGGACAGCCCACAGATACGCAGTATTTT.

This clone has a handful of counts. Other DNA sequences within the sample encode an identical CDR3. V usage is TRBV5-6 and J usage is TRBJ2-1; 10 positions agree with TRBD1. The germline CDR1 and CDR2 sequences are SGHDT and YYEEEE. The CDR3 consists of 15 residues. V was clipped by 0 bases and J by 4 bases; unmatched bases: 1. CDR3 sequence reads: CASSLAGQGYNEQFF. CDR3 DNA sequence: TGTGCCAGCAGCTTGGCGGGACAGGGGTACAATGAGCAGTTCTTC.

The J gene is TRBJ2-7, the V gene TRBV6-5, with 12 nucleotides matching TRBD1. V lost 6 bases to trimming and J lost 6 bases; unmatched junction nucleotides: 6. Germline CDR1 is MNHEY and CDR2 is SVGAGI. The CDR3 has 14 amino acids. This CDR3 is CASRWDRGQSEQYF. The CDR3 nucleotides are TGTGCCAGCAGATGGGACAGGGGGCAGAGCGAGCAGTACTTC.

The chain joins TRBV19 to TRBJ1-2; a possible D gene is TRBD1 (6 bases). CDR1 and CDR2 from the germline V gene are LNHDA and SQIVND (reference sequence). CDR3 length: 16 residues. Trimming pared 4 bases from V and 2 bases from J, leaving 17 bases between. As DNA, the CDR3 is TGTGCCAGTAGTAGGTTGTTGGGGGCAAAGAACTATGGCTACACCTTC. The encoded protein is CASSRLLGAKNYGYTF.

The CDR3 loop reads CASSLGLAVQETQYF. Here the CDR3 DNA reads TGTGCCAGCAGCTTAGGTCTAGCGGTCCAAGAGACCCAGTACTTC. V gene TRBV7-9 combines with J gene TRBJ2-5; 7 bases map to TRBD2. V was pared by 1 base and J by 1 base, with 3 bases of the junction left unmatched. Per germline, CDR1 SEHNR and CDR2 FQNEAQ (reference sequence). The CDR3 is made up of 15 amino acids.

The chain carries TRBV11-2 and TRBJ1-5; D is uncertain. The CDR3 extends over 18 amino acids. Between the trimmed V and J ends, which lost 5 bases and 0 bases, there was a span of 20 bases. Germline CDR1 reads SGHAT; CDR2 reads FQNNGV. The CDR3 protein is CASSTHLPTPFSNQPQHF. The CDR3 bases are TGTGCCAGCAGCACCCACCTCCCGACACCCTTTAGCAATCAGCCCCAGCATTTT.

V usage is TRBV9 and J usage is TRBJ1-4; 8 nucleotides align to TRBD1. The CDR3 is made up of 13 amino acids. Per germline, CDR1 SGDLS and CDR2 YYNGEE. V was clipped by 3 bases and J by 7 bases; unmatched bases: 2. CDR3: CASSDRGSEKLFF. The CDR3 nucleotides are TGTGCCAGCAGCGACAGGGGGAGTGAAAAACTGTTTTTT.